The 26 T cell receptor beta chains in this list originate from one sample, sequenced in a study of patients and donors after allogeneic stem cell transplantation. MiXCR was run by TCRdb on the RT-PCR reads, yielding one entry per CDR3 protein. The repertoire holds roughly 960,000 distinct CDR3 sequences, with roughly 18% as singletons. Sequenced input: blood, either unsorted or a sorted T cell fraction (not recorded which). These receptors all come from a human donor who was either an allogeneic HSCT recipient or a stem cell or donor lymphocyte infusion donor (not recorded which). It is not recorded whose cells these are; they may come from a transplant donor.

CDR3 sequence (DNA): TGTGCCACGAGCAGGGCAGGAGTATATGAGCAGTTCTTC. Protein product: CATSRAGVYEQFF. The chain has TRBV24-1 and TRBJ2-1; maybe TRBD1 (5 bases). Deletions cut 10 bases from V and 8 bases from J, with 17 bases between. Germline loops: CDR1 KGHDR, CDR2 SFDVKD. The CDR3 runs to 13 residues.

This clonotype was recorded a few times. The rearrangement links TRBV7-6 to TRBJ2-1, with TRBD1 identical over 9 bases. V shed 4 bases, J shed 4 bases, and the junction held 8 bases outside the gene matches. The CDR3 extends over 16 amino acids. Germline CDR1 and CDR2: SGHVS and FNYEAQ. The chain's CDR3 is CASSSIEDRGYNEQFF. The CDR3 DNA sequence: TGTGCCAGCAGCTCGATTGAGGACAGGGGATACAATGAGCAGTTCTTC.

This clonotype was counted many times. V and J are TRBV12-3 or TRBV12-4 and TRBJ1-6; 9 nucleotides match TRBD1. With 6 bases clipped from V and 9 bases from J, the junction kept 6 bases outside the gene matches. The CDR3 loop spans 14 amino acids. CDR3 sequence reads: CASSRGDRASPLHF. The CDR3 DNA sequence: TGTGCCAGCAGCCGGGGGGACAGGGCTTCACCCCTCCACTTT.

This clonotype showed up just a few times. CDR3 region: CASSLTVGGGHNEQFF. The CDR3 nucleotides are TGTGCCAGCAGTTTAACAGTCGGCGGGGGGCACAATGAGCAGTTCTTC. The chain links TRBV12-3 or TRBV12-4 to TRBJ2-1, with TRBD2 matching over 8 bases. V gave up 2 bases and J gave up 5 bases; unmatched junction bases: 8. The CDR3 totals 16 residues.

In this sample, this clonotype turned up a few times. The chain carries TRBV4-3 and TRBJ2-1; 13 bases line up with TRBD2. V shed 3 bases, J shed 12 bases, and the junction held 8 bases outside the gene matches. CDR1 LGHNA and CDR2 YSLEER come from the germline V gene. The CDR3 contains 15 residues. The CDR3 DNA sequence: TGCGCCAGCAGCCAGCTACTAGCGGGGGGGTCTGCGCAGTTCTTC. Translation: CASSQLLAGGSAQFF.

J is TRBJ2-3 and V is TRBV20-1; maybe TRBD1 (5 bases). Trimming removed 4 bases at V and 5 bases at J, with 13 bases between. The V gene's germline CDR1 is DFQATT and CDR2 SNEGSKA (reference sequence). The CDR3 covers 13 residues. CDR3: CSAKVGAGDTQYF. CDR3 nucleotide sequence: TGCAGTGCTAAGGTTGGGGCTGGAGATACGCAGTATTTT.

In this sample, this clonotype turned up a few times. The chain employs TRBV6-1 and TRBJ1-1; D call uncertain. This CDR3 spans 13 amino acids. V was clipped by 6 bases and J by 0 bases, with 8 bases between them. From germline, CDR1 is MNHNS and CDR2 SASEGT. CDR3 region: CASRRVMNTEAFF. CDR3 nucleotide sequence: TGTGCCAGCAGAAGGGTTATGAACACTGAAGCTTTCTTT.

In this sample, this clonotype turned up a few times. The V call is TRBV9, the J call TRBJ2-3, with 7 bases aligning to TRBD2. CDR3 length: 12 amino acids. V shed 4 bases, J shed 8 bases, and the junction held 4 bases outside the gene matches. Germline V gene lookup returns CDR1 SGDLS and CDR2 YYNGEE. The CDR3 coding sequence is TGTGCCAGCAGCCTCCGGACTAGTACGCAGTATTTT. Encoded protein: CASSLRTSTQYF.

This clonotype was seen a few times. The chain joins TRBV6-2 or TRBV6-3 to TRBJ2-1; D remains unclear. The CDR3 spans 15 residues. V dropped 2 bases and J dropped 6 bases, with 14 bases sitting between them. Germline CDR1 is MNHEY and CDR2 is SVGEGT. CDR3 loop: CASSYPRTVINEQFF. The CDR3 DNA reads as TGTGCCAGCAGTTACCCCCGGACCGTGATCAATGAGCAGTTCTTC.

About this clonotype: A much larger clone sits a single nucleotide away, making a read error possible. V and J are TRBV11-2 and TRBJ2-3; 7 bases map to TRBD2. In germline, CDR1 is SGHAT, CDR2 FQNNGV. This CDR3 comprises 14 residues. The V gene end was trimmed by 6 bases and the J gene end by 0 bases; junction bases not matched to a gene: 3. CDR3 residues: CASRGAGSTDTQYF. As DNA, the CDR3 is TGTGCCAGCAGAGGAGCGGGGAGCACAGATACGCAGTATTTT.

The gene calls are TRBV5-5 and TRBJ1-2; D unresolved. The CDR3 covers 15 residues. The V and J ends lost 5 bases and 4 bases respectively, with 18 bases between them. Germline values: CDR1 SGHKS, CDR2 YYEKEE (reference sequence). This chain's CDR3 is CASSSDAPVGYGYTF. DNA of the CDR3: TGTGCCAGCAGTTCTGACGCACCGGTCGGCTATGGCTACACCTTC.

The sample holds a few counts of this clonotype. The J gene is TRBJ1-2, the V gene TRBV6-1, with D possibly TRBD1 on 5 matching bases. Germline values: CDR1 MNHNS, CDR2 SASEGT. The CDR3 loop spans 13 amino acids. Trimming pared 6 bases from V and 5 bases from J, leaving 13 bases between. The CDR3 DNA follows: TGTGCCAGCAGCCGAGGGGCTGCTTATGGCTACACCTTC. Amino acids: CASSRGAAYGYTF.

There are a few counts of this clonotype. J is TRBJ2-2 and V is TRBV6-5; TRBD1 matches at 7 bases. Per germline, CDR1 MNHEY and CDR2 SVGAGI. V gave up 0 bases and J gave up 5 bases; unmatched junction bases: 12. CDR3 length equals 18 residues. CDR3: CASSYSIPDRFETGELFF. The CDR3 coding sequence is TGTGCCAGCAGTTACTCGATACCGGACAGGTTCGAAACCGGGGAGCTGTTTTTT.

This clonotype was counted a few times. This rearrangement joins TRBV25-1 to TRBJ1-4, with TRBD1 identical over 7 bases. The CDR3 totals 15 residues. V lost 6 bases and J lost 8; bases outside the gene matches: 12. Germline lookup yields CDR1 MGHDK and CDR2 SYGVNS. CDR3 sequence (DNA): TGTGCCAGCAGACACAGGGGCGGTGAATCGGAAAAACTGTTTTTT. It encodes CASRHRGGESEKLFF.

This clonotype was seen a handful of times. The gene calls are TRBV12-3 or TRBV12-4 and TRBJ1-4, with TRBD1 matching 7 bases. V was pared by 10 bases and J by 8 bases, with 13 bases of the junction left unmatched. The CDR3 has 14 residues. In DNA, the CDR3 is TGTGCCATCTCAGGAGATATGACAGGGGAAAAACTGTTTTTT. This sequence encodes CAISGDMTGEKLFF.

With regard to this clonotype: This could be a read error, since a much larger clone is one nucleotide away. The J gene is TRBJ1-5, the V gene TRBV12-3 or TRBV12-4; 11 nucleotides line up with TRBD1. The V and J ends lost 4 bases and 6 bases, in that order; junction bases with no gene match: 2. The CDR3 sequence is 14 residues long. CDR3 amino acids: CASSWTGGIQPQHF. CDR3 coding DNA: TGTGCCAGCAGTTGGACAGGGGGCATTCAGCCCCAGCATTTT.

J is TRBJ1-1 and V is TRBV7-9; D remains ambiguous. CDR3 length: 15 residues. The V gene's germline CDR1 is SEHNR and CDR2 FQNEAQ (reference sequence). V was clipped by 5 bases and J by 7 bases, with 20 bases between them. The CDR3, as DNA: TGTGCCAGCAGCCCGATGCAGGCCACCCCCTTTGAAGCTTTCTTT. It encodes CASSPMQATPFEAFF. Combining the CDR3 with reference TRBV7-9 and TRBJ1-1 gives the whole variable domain DTGVSQNPRHKITKRGQNVTFRCDPISEHNRLYWYRQTLGQGPEFLTYFQNEAQLEKSRLLSDRFSAERPKGSFSTLEIQRTEQGDSAMYLCASSPMQATPFEAFFGQGTRLTVV.

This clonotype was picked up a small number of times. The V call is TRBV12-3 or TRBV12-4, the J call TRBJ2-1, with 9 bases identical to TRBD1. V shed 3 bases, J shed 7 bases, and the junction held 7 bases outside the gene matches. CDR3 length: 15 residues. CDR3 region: CASSFGGTGRNEQFF. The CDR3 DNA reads TGTGCCAGCAGTTTCGGCGGGACAGGGAGAAATGAGCAGTTCTTC.

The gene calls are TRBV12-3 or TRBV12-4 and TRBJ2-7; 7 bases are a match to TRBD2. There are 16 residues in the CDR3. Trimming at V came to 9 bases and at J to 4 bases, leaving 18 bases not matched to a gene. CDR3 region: CASLSSEGGPTYEQYF. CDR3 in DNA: TGTGCCAGTCTGTCTTCTGAGGGAGGGCCGACGTACGAGCAGTACTTC.

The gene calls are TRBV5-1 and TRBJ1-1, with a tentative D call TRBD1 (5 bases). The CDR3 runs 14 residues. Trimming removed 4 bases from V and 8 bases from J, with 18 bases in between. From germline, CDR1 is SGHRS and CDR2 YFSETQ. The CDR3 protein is CASSPGGGDKEAFF. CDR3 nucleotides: TGCGCCAGCAGCCCCGGGGGGGGTGATAAAGAAGCTTTCTTT.

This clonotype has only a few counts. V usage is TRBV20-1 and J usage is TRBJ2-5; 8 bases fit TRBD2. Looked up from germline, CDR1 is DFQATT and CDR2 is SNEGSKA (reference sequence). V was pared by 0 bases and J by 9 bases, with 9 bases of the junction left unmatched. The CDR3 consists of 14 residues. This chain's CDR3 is CSARELSGGMAQYF. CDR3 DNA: TGCAGTGCTAGAGAATTAAGCGGGGGTATGGCCCAGTACTTC.

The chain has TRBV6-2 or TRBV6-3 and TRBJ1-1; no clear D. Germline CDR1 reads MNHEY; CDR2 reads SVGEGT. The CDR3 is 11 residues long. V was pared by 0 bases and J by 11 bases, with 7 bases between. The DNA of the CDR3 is TGTGCCAGCAGTTACTCCGACATCGCTTTCTTT. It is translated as CASSYSDIAFF.

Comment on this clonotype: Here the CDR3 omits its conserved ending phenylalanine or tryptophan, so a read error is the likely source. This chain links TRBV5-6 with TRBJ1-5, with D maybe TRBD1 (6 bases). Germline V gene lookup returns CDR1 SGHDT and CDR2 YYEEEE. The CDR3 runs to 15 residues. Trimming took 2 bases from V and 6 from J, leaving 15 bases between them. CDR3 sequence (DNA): TGTGCCAGCAGCTTTTCCGGGGGGCGAAGTCAGCCCCAGCATCTT. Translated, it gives CASSFSGGRSQPQHL.

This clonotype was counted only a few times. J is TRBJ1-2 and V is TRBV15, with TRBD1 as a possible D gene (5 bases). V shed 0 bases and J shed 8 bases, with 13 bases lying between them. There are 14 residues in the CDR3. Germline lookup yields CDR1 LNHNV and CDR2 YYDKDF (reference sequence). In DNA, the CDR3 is TGTGCCACCAGCAGAGATGGGGCAGGCACCGGCTACACCTTC. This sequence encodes CATSRDGAGTGYTF.

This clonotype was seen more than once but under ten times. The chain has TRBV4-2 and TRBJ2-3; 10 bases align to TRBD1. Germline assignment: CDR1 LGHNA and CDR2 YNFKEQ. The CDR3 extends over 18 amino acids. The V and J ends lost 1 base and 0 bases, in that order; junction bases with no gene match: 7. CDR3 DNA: TGTGCCAGCAGCCAAGTCACCGGGACAGGGGTTAGCACAGATACGCAGTATTTT. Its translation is CASSQVTGTGVSTDTQYF.

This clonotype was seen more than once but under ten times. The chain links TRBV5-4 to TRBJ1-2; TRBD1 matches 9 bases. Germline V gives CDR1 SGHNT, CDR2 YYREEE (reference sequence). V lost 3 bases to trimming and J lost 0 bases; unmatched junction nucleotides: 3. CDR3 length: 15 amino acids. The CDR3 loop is CASSSRQGANYGYTF. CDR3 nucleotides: TGTGCCAGCAGCTCTAGACAGGGGGCTAACTATGGCTACACCTTC.